One sample yielded the 11 T cell receptor beta chains listed below, sequenced in a study of T cell responses to AZD1222 COVID-19 vaccine. Clones were sequenced by immunoSEQ multiplex PCR, and TCRdb holds only the in-frame ones, with some missing. The table lists under 70,000 clones, 80% of them singletons. This material consisted of peripheral blood, taken 28 days after the second AZD1222 dose. The receptor set was obtained from an adult who received the AZD1222 COVID-19 vaccine.

V is TRBV5-5 and J is TRBJ1-2, with 9 nucleotides matching TRBD1. Germline CDR1 is SGHKS and CDR2 is YYEKEE (reference sequence). Trimming at V came to 3 bases and at J to 4 bases, leaving 13 bases not matched to a gene. This CDR3 comprises 17 residues. The CDR3 sequence is CASSWDRAVSGGYGYTF. CDR3 DNA: TGTGCCAGCAGCTGGGACAGGGCTGTCTCGGGAGGCTATGGCTACACCTTC.

This sequence joins TRBV28 and TRBJ2-5; TRBD1 agrees at 7 bases. This CDR3 is 17 amino acids long. Germline lookup yields CDR1 MDHEN and CDR2 SYDVKM. Losses at the gene ends were 6 bases for V and 2 bases for J; bases not matched to a gene: 15. The CDR3 bases are TGTGCCAGCAGGTCCCCTAGGTTGGGACAGAAACAAGAGACCCAGTACTTC. Its protein is CASRSPRLGQKQETQYF.

This clone has more than one count but fewer than ten. The chain recombines TRBV5-8 with TRBJ1-6, with D hard to call. There are 14 residues in the CDR3. Trimming shortened V by 3 bases and J by 11 bases, and 15 bases separated the two germline ends. Germline-derived CDR1 and CDR2 are SGHTS and YDEGEE. CDR3 sequence: CASSSGIWFTPLHF. The CDR3, as DNA: TGTGCCAGCAGCTCCGGAATATGGTTTACACCCCTCCACTTT.

This sequence joins TRBV28 and TRBJ1-4; D not certain. Germline CDR1 is MDHEN and CDR2 is SYDVKM. This CDR3 spans 13 amino acids. V lost 3 bases, J lost 7 bases, and 9 bases lay in between. The CDR3 DNA reads as TGTGCCAGCAGTTTCCAACAGCGTGAAAAACTGTTTTTT. Protein sequence: CASSFQQREKLFF.

This sequence joins TRBV5-1 and TRBJ2-5; no reliable D call. Germline CDR1 reads SGHRS; CDR2 reads YFSETQ. The CDR3 covers 13 residues. The V and J ends lost 4 bases and 1 base respectively, with 8 bases between them. The CDR3 reads CASSPRAQETQYF. Written as DNA, the CDR3 is TGCGCCAGCAGCCCAAGGGCCCAAGAGACCCAGTACTTC.

The chain uses TRBV11-1 and TRBJ2-7, with 7 bases lining up with TRBD2. The CDR3 consists of 14 residues. The V segment lost 5 bases and the J segment 6 bases; nucleotides outside the gene matches: 10. CDR1 SGHAT and CDR2 FQDESV come from the germline V gene (reference sequence). CDR3 in DNA: TGTGCCAGCAGCCGGGGGGAGGGCACGCTCGAGCAGTACTTC. Translated: CASSRGEGTLEQYF.

The chain joins TRBV28 to TRBJ1-1; no clear D gene. The CDR3 loop spans 12 amino acids. Germline V lookup: CDR1 MDHEN, CDR2 SYDVKM. Deletions cut 0 bases from V and 7 bases from J, with 6 bases between. The CDR3 loop reads CASSLWGFEAFF. The CDR3 DNA is TGTGCCAGCAGTTTATGGGGATTTGAAGCTTTCTTT.

J is TRBJ2-5 and V is TRBV5-4; 11 bases map to TRBD1. From germline, CDR1 is SGHNT and CDR2 YYREEE (reference sequence). The CDR3 loop spans 16 amino acids. V shed 4 bases and J 4 bases; nucleotides not matched to a gene: 9. The CDR3 nucleotides are TGTGCCAGCAGCGTGGACAGGGGGCTGAGAGGAGAGACCCAGTACTTC. This gives the protein CASSVDRGLRGETQYF.

This chain joins TRBV15 and TRBJ1-6; D gene unclear. With 6 bases removed from V and 8 bases from J, the gap between germline ends came to 11 bases. This CDR3 is 13 amino acids long. Germline CDR1 is LNHNV and CDR2 is YYDKDF (reference sequence). The CDR3 region is CATRRGSDSPLHF. DNA for the CDR3: TGTGCCACCAGACGAGGGTCGGATTCACCCCTCCACTTT.

The rearrangement uses TRBV12-3 or TRBV12-4 and TRBJ1-2; D remains ambiguous. This CDR3 has 11 residues. The germline V and J ends were trimmed by 3 bases and 7 bases, with 6 bases remaining between them. CDR3 sequence reads: CASSFSRGYTF. Written as DNA, the CDR3 is TGTGCCAGCAGTTTCTCCCGTGGCTACACCTTC.

Only a few counts were recorded for this clone. The chain recombines TRBV28 with TRBJ2-2; D unclear. This CDR3 comprises 12 residues. V shed 6 bases and J shed 1 base, with 3 bases lying between them. Germline loops: CDR1 MDHEN, CDR2 SYDVKM. Written as DNA, the CDR3 is TGTGCCAGCAGGGAGAACACCGGGGAGCTGTTTTTT. It specifies CASRENTGELFF.